The sequence of this TCR beta chain was determined in a study of T-cell memory formation after mild COVID-19. In TCRdb, the 5' RACE reads were re-called with MiXCR into one record per CDR3 protein. The table lists around 110,000 distinct CDR3 sequences, around 12% of them singletons, with under 30% in the top ten. Turning to this clonotype: Its matching antigen is unknown.

Study-level results: Proof of SARS-CoV-2 specificity was absent for the second-wave clones that crested on day 37. Chiefly within CM and EM were the contracting CD4+ clones; CD8+ ones were within EMRA.

The V and J ends lost 4 bases and 6 bases respectively, with 15 bases between them. The CDR3 is 14 amino acids. Per germline, CDR1 SGHRS and CDR2 YFSETQ. J is TRBJ2-3 and V is TRBV5-1; D possibly corresponds to TRBD1 (6 bases). The sequence was obtained from an adult woman who had mild COVID-19 (a few samples of this study predate the infection). Cell type and time point are not known. Input material: PBMCs or a T cell subset sorted from them (not recorded which). CDR3 in amino acids: CASSPGTNEDTQYF. The CDR3 nucleotides read TGCGCCAGCAGCCCCGGGACAAACGAGGATACGCAGTATTTT. Complete variable domain (other parts from reference TRBV5-1 and TRBJ2-3): KAGVTQTPRYLIKTRGQQVTLSCSPISGHRSVSWYQQTPGQGLQFLFEYFSETQRNKGNFPGRFSGRQFSNSRSEMNVSTLELGDSALYLCASSPGTNEDTQYFGPGTRLTVL.